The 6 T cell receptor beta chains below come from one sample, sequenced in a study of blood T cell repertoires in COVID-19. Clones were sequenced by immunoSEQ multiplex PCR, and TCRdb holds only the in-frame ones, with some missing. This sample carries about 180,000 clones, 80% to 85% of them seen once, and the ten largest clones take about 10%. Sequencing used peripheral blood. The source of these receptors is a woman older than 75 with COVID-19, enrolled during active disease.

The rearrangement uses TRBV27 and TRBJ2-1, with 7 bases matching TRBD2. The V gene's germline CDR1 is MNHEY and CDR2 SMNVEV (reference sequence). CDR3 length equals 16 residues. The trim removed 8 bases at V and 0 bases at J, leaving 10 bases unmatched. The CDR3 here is CASSQGAGISYNEQFF. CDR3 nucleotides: TGTGCCAGCTCCCAGGGAGCGGGGATCTCCTACAATGAGCAGTTCTTC.

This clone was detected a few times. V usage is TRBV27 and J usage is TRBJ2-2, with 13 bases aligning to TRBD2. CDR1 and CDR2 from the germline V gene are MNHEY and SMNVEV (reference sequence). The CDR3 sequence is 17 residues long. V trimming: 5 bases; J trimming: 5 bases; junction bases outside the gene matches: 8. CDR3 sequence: CASSPGLAGRSTGELFF. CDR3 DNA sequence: TGTGCCAGCAGTCCGGGACTAGCGGGGAGGTCAACCGGGGAGCTGTTTTTT.

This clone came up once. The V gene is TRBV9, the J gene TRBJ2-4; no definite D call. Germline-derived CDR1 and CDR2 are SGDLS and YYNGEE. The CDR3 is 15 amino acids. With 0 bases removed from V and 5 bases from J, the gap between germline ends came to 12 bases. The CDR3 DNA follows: TGTGCCAGCAGCGTAGATCCAGGTTGGGAAAACATTCAGTACTTC. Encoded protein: CASSVDPGWENIQYF.

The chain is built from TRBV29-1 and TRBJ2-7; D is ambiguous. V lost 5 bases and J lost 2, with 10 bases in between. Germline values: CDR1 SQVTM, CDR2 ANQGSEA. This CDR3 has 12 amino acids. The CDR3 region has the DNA TGCAGCGTTTCCACCGTAGCCTACGAGCAGTACTTC. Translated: CSVSTVAYEQYF.

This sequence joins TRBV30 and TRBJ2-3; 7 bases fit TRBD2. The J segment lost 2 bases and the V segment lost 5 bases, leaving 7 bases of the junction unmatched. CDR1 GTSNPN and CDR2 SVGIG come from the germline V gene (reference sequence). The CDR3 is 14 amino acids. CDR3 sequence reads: CAWRRGTNTDTQYF. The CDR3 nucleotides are TGTGCCTGGCGGCGGGGGACGAACACAGATACGCAGTATTTT.

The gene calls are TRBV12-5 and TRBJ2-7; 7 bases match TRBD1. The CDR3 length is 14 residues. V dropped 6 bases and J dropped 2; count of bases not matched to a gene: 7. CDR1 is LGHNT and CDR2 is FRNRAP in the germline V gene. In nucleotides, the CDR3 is TGTGCTAGTGGCCAGGGGGACCTAACCTACGAGCAGTACTTC. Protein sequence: CASGQGDLTYEQYF.